The clone carrying this TCR beta chain was recorded a few times. The antigen is undetermined. The CDR3 is made up of 14 amino acids. V gave up 4 bases and J gave up 5 bases, with 14 bases separating them. The sample comes from a study of T cells in Graves' hyperthyroidism and ophthalmopathy. RNA transcripts were the template for amplifying TCR beta CDR3 regions. A set of HTBI primers served as the primers for a first-round RT-PCR of the TCR CDR3. TCRdb redid the calling of the multiplex PCR reads with MiXCR, one entry per CDR3 protein. Of about 350,000 distinct CDR3 sequences listed, over 12% are singletons. Points from the study as a whole: Ophthalmopathy onset followed model prediction by a median around 6.6 months.

Among ophthalmopathy patients, the Clinical Activity Score reached at least 3, the NOSPECS grade reached at least 4, and duration remained under 3 months. Orbital computed tomography, thyroid ultrasound, serum thyroxine and TRAb, and clinical symptoms together informed the diagnoses. From 9 to 10 ml of fresh peripheral blood, PBMCs were isolated. Sequenced input: blood. The clonotype was recovered from a woman in her sixties with Graves' ophthalmopathy. This chain links TRBV12-3 or TRBV12-4 with TRBJ2-5, with D tentatively TRBD2 (6 bases). The DNA for the CDR3 is TGTGCCAGCAGTTGGCAGCGGAGGGCGGAGACCCAGTACTTC. Protein sequence: CASSWQRRAETQYF.